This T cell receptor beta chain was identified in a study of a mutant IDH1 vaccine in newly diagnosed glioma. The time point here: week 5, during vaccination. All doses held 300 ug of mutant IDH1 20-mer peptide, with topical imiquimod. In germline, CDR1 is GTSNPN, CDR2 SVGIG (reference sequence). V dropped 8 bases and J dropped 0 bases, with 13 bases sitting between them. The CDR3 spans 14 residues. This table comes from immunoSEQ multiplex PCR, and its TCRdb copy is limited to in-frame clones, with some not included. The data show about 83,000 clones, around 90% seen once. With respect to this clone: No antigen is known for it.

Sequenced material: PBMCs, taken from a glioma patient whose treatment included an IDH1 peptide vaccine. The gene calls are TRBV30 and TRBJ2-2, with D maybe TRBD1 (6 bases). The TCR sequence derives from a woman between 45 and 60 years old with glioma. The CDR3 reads CAARGIANTGELFF. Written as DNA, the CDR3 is TGTGCCGCCAGGGGCATCGCGAACACCGGGGAGCTGTTTTTT.